The 17 T cell receptor beta chains listed next were all sequenced from one sample in a study of cytomegalovirus exposure and HLA in healthy donors. This table comes from immunoSEQ multiplex PCR, and its TCRdb copy is limited to in-frame clones, with some not included. The table includes 200,000 to 250,000 clones, 80% to 90% detected once. Input material: PBMCs. These receptors were collected from a young woman in good health and CMV-seronegative.

This rearrangement joins TRBV5-4 to TRBJ2-7, with TRBD2 identical over 8 bases. Germline V gives CDR1 SGHNT, CDR2 YYREEE (reference sequence). J gave up 0 bases and V 7 bases, and 9 bases lay outside the gene matches. The CDR3 totals 15 residues. The CDR3 protein is CASGMSGRPSYEQYF. CDR3 coding DNA: TGTGCCAGCGGGATGAGCGGGAGACCCTCCTACGAGCAGTACTTC.

This clone was counted between two and nine times. CDR3 sequence (DNA): TGTGCCATCATGTTGGGGGGACTCAGGGGGGAGCTGTTTTTT. This translates into CAIMLGGLRGELFF. The V and J genes are TRBV7-2 and TRBJ2-2, with a weak D call TRBD2 (6 bases). Trimming stripped 10 bases from V and 8 bases from J, with 20 bases between. The germline V gene has CDR1 SGHTA and CDR2 FQGNSA. This CDR3 region has 14 residues.

This clone was picked up a small number of times. The chain joins TRBV27 to TRBJ2-7; TRBD1 might be the D (5 bases). The CDR3 contains 13 residues. With 10 bases removed from V and 3 bases from J, the gap between germline ends came to 16 bases. Germline V gene sequence: CDR1 MNHEY, CDR2 SMNVEV (reference sequence). The DNA for the CDR3 is TGTGCCACCTTGGGGCTGCCGGGCTACGAGCAGTACTTC. It is translated as CATLGLPGYEQYF.

The gene calls are TRBV27 and TRBJ2-1; 9 nucleotides agree with TRBD1. V lost 4 bases to trimming and J lost 10 bases; unmatched junction nucleotides: 11. CDR1 MNHEY and CDR2 SMNVEV come from the germline V gene (reference sequence). The CDR3 is made up of 15 amino acids. The CDR3: CASSSRPTGGAEQFF. The CDR3 coding sequence is TGTGCCAGCAGTTCCCGCCCCACAGGGGGCGCGGAGCAGTTCTTC.

The genes are TRBV5-6 and TRBJ1-3, with unresolved D. Trimming shortened V by 4 bases and J by 2 bases, and 4 bases separated the two germline ends. CDR3 size: 12 residues. Germline V CDR1 and CDR2: SGHDT, YYEEEE. The chain's CDR3 is CASSLPGNTIYF. CDR3 DNA: TGTGCCAGCAGCCTTCCTGGAAACACCATATATTTT.

The chain carries TRBV30 and TRBJ1-1; weak D call: TRBD1 (5 bases). V lost 2 bases to trimming and J lost 4 bases, with 14 bases between them. CDR1 and CDR2 (germline): GTSNPN, SVGIG (reference sequence). This CDR3 has 14 amino acids. The CDR3 nucleotides are TGTGCCTGGAGTAAAATAGGGGCCTTCACTGAAGCTTTCTTT. Translation: CAWSKIGAFTEAFF.

The rearrangement joins TRBV10-3 to TRBJ1-2, with D unresolved. The germline V and J ends were trimmed by 3 bases and 3 bases, with 11 bases remaining between them. The CDR3 runs to 14 residues. The germline gives CDR1 ENHRY, CDR2 SYGVKD. The CDR3 region is CAISESGGHYGYTF. DNA of the CDR3: TGTGCCATCAGTGAATCCGGAGGGCACTATGGCTACACCTTC.

The J gene is TRBJ2-3, the V gene TRBV9; possibly TRBD2 for D (6 bases). The CDR3 is 15 residues long. Germline loops: CDR1 SGDLS, CDR2 YYNGEE. The V gene lost 2 bases and the J gene lost 3 bases, with 13 bases spanning the gap. The CDR3 sequence is CASSVGGIRTDTQYF. The CDR3 DNA reads as TGTGCCAGCAGCGTCGGAGGGATAAGAACAGATACGCAGTATTTT.

This clone appeared once. The rearrangement joins TRBV27 to TRBJ2-1, with 11 nucleotides matching TRBD1. The V gene end was trimmed by 5 bases and the J gene end by 5 bases; junction bases not matched to a gene: 5. Germline V gene lookup returns CDR1 MNHEY and CDR2 SMNVEV (reference sequence). The CDR3 runs 15 residues. The CDR3 is CASSQPGQGDNEQFF. The CDR3 DNA follows: TGTGCCAGCAGTCAGCCGGGACAGGGGGACAATGAGCAGTTCTTC.

The chain joins TRBV13 to TRBJ1-2; 7 bases match TRBD1. V lost 5 bases, J lost 8 bases, and 8 bases stayed unmatched. The CDR3 is made up of 13 amino acids. Per the germline V gene, CDR1 is PRHDT and CDR2 is FYEKMQ (reference sequence). The CDR3 spells CASSQDRVYGYTF. CDR3 bases: TGTGCCAGCAGCCAAGACAGGGTTTACGGCTACACCTTC. The variable domain in full, with the rest retrieved from reference TRBV13 and TRBJ1-2, is AAGVIQSPRHLIKEKRETATLKCYPIPRHDTVYWYQQGPGQDPQFLISFYEKMQSDKGSIPDRFSAQQFSDYHSELNMSSLELGDSALYFCASSQDRVYGYTFGSGTRLTVV.

V is TRBV27 and J is TRBJ1-1; no clear D. V was shortened by 5 bases and J by 4 bases, with 14 bases between the two germline ends. CDR3 size: 14 residues. From germline, CDR1 is MNHEY and CDR2 SMNVEV (reference sequence). Here the CDR3 reads CASSPFGHSTEAFF. The CDR3 coding sequence is TGTGCCAGCAGTCCTTTTGGGCATTCCACTGAAGCTTTCTTT.

The chain links TRBV7-6 to TRBJ2-1, with TRBD1 matching over 11 bases. The CDR3 length is 15 residues. Germline CDR1 and CDR2: SGHVS and FNYEAQ. The trim removed 5 bases at V and 4 bases at J, leaving 4 bases unmatched. CDR3 amino acids: CASSQGTGGYNEQFF. DNA of the CDR3: TGTGCCAGCAGCCAAGGGACAGGGGGGTACAATGAGCAGTTCTTC.

This clone was counted a single time. The J gene is TRBJ1-1, the V gene TRBV19; D possibly corresponds to TRBD1 (5 bases). Trimming took off 3 bases at V and 4 bases at J, with 18 bases between the two ends. From germline, CDR1 is LNHDA and CDR2 SQIVND (reference sequence). The CDR3 sequence is 16 residues long. CDR3: CASSMGPSVSPTEAFF. CDR3 nucleotides: TGTGCCAGTAGTATGGGGCCTTCGGTCAGCCCCACTGAAGCTTTCTTT.

This chain connects TRBV2 to TRBJ2-7; TRBD2 matches 13 bases. This CDR3 has 13 amino acids. V lost 8 bases, J lost 4 bases, and 2 bases stayed unmatched. Germline V gene sequence: CDR1 SNHLY, CDR2 FYNNEI. The CDR3 region has the DNA TGTGCCAGCGGGGGACTAGCGGGGTACGAGCAGTACTTC. Translation gives CASGGLAGYEQYF.

The chain combines TRBV30 with TRBJ1-3; perhaps TRBD1 as D (5 bases). Germline V gene sequence: CDR1 GTSNPN, CDR2 SVGIG (reference sequence). Trimming pared 0 bases from V and 4 bases from J, leaving 16 bases between. This CDR3 has 16 amino acids. This CDR3 is CAWSVQFRGLGNTIYF. The CDR3 nucleotides are TGTGCCTGGAGTGTACAATTTAGGGGATTGGGAAACACCATATATTTT.

The genes are TRBV2 and TRBJ2-5; D perhaps matches TRBD2 (5 bases). This CDR3 is built from 12 residues. The V gene lost 5 bases and the J gene lost 5 bases, with 9 bases spanning the gap. Germline CDR1 and CDR2: SNHLY and FYNNEI. The CDR3 loop reads CASSKGSETQYF. The CDR3 DNA reads TGTGCCAGCAGTAAAGGGAGCGAGACCCAGTACTTC.

The chain employs TRBV2 and TRBJ2-2; 9 bases are a match to TRBD1. Germline lookup yields CDR1 SNHLY and CDR2 FYNNEI. Trimming removed 7 bases from V and 0 bases from J; junction bases left unmatched: 3. The CDR3 consists of 15 residues. The CDR3 DNA is TGTGCCAGCAACAGACAGGGGGCGAACACCGGGGAGCTGTTTTTT. Protein: CASNRQGANTGELFF.